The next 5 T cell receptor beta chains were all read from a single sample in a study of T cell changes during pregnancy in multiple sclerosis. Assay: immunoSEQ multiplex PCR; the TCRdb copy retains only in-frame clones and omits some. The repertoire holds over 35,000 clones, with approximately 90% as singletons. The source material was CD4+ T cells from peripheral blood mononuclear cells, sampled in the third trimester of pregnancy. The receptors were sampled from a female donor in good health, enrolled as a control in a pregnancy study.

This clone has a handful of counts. The CDR3 nucleotides are TGTGCCAGCAGCTTAGAACTCAACACTGAAGCTTTCTTT. Translating gives CASSLELNTEAFF. The chain combines TRBV11-3 with TRBJ1-1; D not certain. Between the trimmed V and J ends, which lost 0 bases and 2 bases, there was a span of 4 bases. Germline V gives CDR1 SGHNT, CDR2 YENEEA. The CDR3 length is 13 residues.

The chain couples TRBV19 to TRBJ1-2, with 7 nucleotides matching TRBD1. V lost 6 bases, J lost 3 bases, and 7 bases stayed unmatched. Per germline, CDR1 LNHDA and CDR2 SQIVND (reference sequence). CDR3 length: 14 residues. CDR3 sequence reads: CASRRNTGDYGYTF. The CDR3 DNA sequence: TGTGCCAGTAGGAGAAATACAGGGGACTATGGCTACACCTTC.

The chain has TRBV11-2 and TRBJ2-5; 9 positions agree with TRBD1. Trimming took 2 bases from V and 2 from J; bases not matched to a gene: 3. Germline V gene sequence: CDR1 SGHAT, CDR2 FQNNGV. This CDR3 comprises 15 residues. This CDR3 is CASSLNRGPQETQYF. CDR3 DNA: TGTGCCAGCAGCTTAAACAGGGGGCCGCAAGAGACCCAGTACTTC.

CDR3 amino acids: CASSLEAGGYNEQFF. CDR3 sequence (DNA): TGTGCCAGCAGCTTAGAGGCCGGAGGCTACAATGAGCAGTTCTTC. The chain employs TRBV7-2 and TRBJ2-1, with a weak D call TRBD2 (5 bases). Trimming pared 1 base from V and 3 bases from J, leaving 10 bases between. The CDR3 consists of 15 residues. Germline CDR1 is SGHTA and CDR2 is FQGNSA. The whole variable domain, remainder taken from reference TRBV7-2 and TRBJ2-1, is GAGVSQSPSNKVTEKGKDVELRCDPISGHTALYWYRQSLGQGLEFLIYFQGNSAPDKSGLPSDRFSAERTGGSVSTLTIQRTQQEDSAVYLCASSLEAGGYNEQFFGPGTRLTVL.

The CDR3 sequence is CASSSTSATSPYEQYF. The DNA of the CDR3 is TGTGCCAGCAGCTCGACTAGCGCCACCTCACCCTACGAGCAGTACTTC. The V call is TRBV5-6, the J call TRBJ2-7; TRBD2 agrees at 8 bases. With V trimmed by 3 bases and J by 2 bases, 10 bases remained unmatched. From germline, CDR1 is SGHDT and CDR2 YYEEEE. The length of the CDR3 is 16 residues.